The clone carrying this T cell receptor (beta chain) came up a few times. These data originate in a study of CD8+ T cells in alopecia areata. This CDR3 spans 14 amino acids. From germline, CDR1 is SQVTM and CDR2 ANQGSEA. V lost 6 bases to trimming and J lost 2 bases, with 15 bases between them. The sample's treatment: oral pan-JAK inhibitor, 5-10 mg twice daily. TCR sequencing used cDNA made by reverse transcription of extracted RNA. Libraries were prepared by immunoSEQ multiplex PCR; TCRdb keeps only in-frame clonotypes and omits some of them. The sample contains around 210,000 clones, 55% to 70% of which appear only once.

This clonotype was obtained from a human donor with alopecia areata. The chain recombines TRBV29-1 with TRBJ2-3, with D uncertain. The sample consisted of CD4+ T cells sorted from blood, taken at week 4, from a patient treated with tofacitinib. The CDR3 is CSVRPQDYTDTQYF. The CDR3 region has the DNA TGCAGCGTGCGGCCTCAAGATTACACAGATACGCAGTATTTT.